The 22 T cell receptor beta chains given below trace back to one sample, sequenced in a study of identical twins. TCRdb recomputed calls from the 5' RACE reads with MiXCR, one row per CDR3 protein. The repertoire holds 1.5 million to 2 million distinct CDR3 sequences, with about 32% as singletons. What was sequenced was cord blood. The receptor source for this set is a newborn girl in good health.

This chain connects TRBV6-6 to TRBJ2-2; 7 bases line up with TRBD1. There are 16 residues in the CDR3. CDR1 and CDR2 from the germline V gene are MNHNY and SVGAGI (reference sequence). V dropped 6 bases and J dropped 2; count of bases not matched to a gene: 9. The CDR3 sequence is CASRHRGSVNTGELFF. Here the CDR3 DNA reads TGTGCCAGCAGGCACAGGGGTAGCGTCAACACCGGGGAGCTGTTTTTT.

The chain joins TRBV3-1 to TRBJ1-4, with TRBD1 matching 7 bases. V shed 4 bases, J shed 3 bases, and the junction held 8 bases outside the gene matches. Germline assignment: CDR1 LGHDT and CDR2 YNNKEL (reference sequence). The CDR3 has 16 amino acids. The CDR3 region has the DNA TGTGCCAGCAGCCCCGTCAGGGGGTGGGCTAATGAAAAACTGTTTTTT. This encodes CASSPVRGWANEKLFF.

The rearrangement links TRBV20-1 to TRBJ2-4; D assignment may be TRBD1 or TRBD2 (6 bases each). The end of the DNA aligns better with TRBJ2-7, so the J call may be wrong. This CDR3 is built from 14 residues. Germline-derived CDR1 and CDR2 are DFQATT and SNEGSKA (reference sequence). The CDR3 here is CSARDLGGTYEQYF. The CDR3 region has the DNA TGCAGTGCTAGAGATTTAGGGGGGACCTACGAGCAGTACTTC.

This clonotype was detected ten times or more. The chain couples TRBV29-1 to TRBJ1-2; 10 bases align to TRBD1. The CDR3 totals 14 residues. Trimming took 0 bases from V and 8 from J; bases not matched to a gene: 6. CDR1 and CDR2 (germline): SQVTM, ANQGSEA. The CDR3 region is CSVEDGQGVDGYTF. The CDR3 DNA is TGCAGCGTTGAAGACGGACAGGGGGTCGACGGCTACACCTTC. Supplemented by reference TRBV29-1 and TRBJ1-2, the full variable domain reads SAVISQKPSRDICQRGTSLTIQCQVDSQVTMMFWYRQQPGQSLTLIATANQGSEATYESGFVIDKFPISRPNLTFSTLTVSNMSPEDSSIYLCSVEDGQGVDGYTFGSGTRLTVV.

The gene calls are TRBV5-1 and TRBJ1-1; D gene ambiguous. CDR3 length: 15 residues. The germline CDR1 and CDR2 sequences are SGHRS and YFSETQ. V lost 7 bases and J lost 3, with 19 bases in between. For the CDR3, the DNA is TGCGCCAGCTCCCTCCGTATCGCAAGATACACTGAAGCTTTCTTT. Residues: CASSLRIARYTEAFF.

This clonotype was picked up a small number of times. The chain employs TRBV18 and TRBJ2-4, with TRBD1 matching over 7 bases. The DNA end favors TRBJ2-7, so the J call may be wrong. This CDR3 comprises 15 residues. In germline, CDR1 is KGHSH, CDR2 LQKENI. CDR3 in DNA: TGTGCCAGCTCACCACGACAGGGATTAGCCTACGAGCAGTACTTC. This gives the protein CASSPRQGLAYEQYF.

This clonotype appeared a few times. In DNA form, the CDR3 reads TGTGCCAGCATTAGTGTCCTTGCTGACTATGGCTACACCTTC. Protein sequence: CASISVLADYGYTF. The chain uses TRBV28 and TRBJ1-2; D remains unclear. V dropped 7 bases and J dropped 3 bases, with 15 bases sitting between them. Germline loops: CDR1 MDHEN, CDR2 SYDVKM. This CDR3 comprises 14 residues.

Ten or more counts support this clonotype. This sequence joins TRBV10-3 and TRBJ2-3, with 10 bases matching TRBD2. With V trimmed by 3 bases and J by 1 base, 1 base remained unmatched. This CDR3 contains 15 residues. Germline values: CDR1 ENHRY, CDR2 SYGVKD. The CDR3 sequence: CAISETSGGTDTQYF. The CDR3 DNA sequence: TGTGCCATCAGTGAAACTAGCGGGGGCACAGATACGCAGTATTTT.

The rearrangement uses TRBV28 and TRBJ2-6, with a tentative D call TRBD1 (6 bases). CDR3 length: 19 amino acids. Between the trimmed V and J ends, which lost 2 bases and 1 base, there was a span of 18 bases. Germline-derived CDR1 and CDR2 are MDHEN and SYDVKM. The CDR3 here is CASSLDGRWGHSGANVLTF. CDR3 in DNA: TGTGCCAGCAGTTTAGACGGACGGTGGGGGCATTCTGGGGCCAACGTCCTGACTTTC.

The V gene is TRBV28, the J gene TRBJ2-7; TRBD1 matches 11 bases. With 3 bases clipped from V and 3 bases from J, the junction kept 4 bases outside the gene matches. Looked up from germline, CDR1 is MDHEN and CDR2 is SYDVKM. This CDR3 region has 15 residues. This chain's CDR3 is CASSFLGQGVYEQYF. CDR3 coding DNA: TGTGCCAGCAGTTTTTTGGGACAGGGGGTCTACGAGCAGTACTTC.

This clonotype was detected ten times or more. This chain connects TRBV20-1 to TRBJ2-3; 11 nucleotides line up with TRBD2. Germline V gene sequence: CDR1 DFQATT, CDR2 SNEGSKA (reference sequence). After removal of 6 bases from V and 3 bases from J, the junction contained 5 bases not matched to a gene. The CDR3 is made up of 14 amino acids. CDR3 sequence: CSATGTSGTDTQYF. The CDR3 DNA is TGCAGTGCAACTGGGACTAGCGGAACAGATACGCAGTATTTT.

This sequence joins TRBV4-1 and TRBJ2-3; 8 bases map to TRBD2. Germline V lookup: CDR1 MGHRA, CDR2 YSYEKL. This CDR3 has 16 residues. Trimming took 3 bases from V and 2 from J; bases not matched to a gene: 7. The CDR3 DNA is TGCGCCAGCAGCCAGGGTAGCGGGATCACCACAGATACGCAGTATTTT. Its translation: CASSQGSGITTDTQYF.

The gene calls are TRBV12-3 or TRBV12-4 and TRBJ1-4; 7 bases line up with TRBD1. J was trimmed by 0 bases and V by 6 bases; bases with no gene match: 4. CDR3 size: 15 residues. CDR3 in DNA: TGTGCCAGCAGAAAGGGGACAGCAACTAATGAAAAACTGTTTTTT. Amino acid sequence: CASRKGTATNEKLFF.

The sample holds a few counts of this clonotype. The CDR3 DNA sequence: TGCAGTGCTAGCCCGGACAGGGTCTATAATTCACCCCTCCACTTT. Its translation is CSASPDRVYNSPLHF. This chain uses TRBV20-1 with TRBJ1-6; 8 nucleotides align to TRBD1. The V and J ends lost 3 bases and 3 bases, in that order; junction bases with no gene match: 4. Germline V gene sequence: CDR1 DFQATT, CDR2 SNEGSKA (reference sequence). The CDR3 is made up of 15 amino acids.

This clonotype was detected a few times. The chain has TRBV4-1 and TRBJ2-1, with D possibly TRBD2 on 5 matching bases. This CDR3 contains 16 residues. V was shortened by 1 base and J by 0 bases, with 10 bases between the two germline ends. In germline, CDR1 is MGHRA, CDR2 YSYEKL. CDR3 bases: TGCGCCAGCAGCCAAGCGGAGGCGGGCTCCTACAATGAGCAGTTCTTC. This sequence encodes CASSQAEAGSYNEQFF.

At least ten counts were recorded for this clonotype. An end of the junction does not agree with germline; a read error may underlie this. The chain uses TRBV5-1 and TRBJ1-2; possible D gene TRBD1, 5 bases. This CDR3 is 12 amino acids long. Per germline, CDR1 SGHRS and CDR2 YFSETQ. The CDR3 loop is CASSLPGDGYTF. The CDR3 bases are TGTGCCAGCAGCTTGCCCGGGGACGGCTACACCTTC.

A few counts support this clonotype. This rearrangement joins TRBV4-2 to TRBJ1-4, with a weak D call TRBD1 (5 bases). CDR1 is LGHNA and CDR2 is YNFKEQ in the germline V gene. CDR3 length: 16 amino acids. Trimming removed 2 bases from V and 6 bases from J, with 16 bases in between. The CDR3 loop is CASSQTPGTGDEKLFF. The DNA of the CDR3 is TGTGCCAGCAGCCAAACTCCGGGTACAGGCGATGAAAAACTGTTTTTT.

This chain links TRBV5-1 with TRBJ2-1; tentatively, D is TRBD1 or TRBD2 (5 bases each). The J call is uncertain, as TRBJ2-7 better fits the DNA end. Germline-derived CDR1 and CDR2 are SGHRS and YFSETQ. CDR3 length: 15 amino acids. CDR3: CASSPGPRSYNEQYF. Written as DNA, the CDR3 is TGCGCCAGCAGCCCGGGACCACGCTCTTACAATGAGCAGTACTTC.

This rearrangement joins TRBV19 to TRBJ1-2, with no clear D. Trimming took 9 bases from V and 0 from J, leaving 11 bases between them. There are 13 residues in the CDR3. Germline V CDR1 and CDR2: LNHDA, SQIVND (reference sequence). CDR3 loop: CASGLTSNYGYTF. The CDR3 nucleotides read TGTGCCAGCGGACTGACCTCTAACTATGGCTACACCTTC.

The chain couples TRBV15 to TRBJ1-1, with D possibly matching TRBD1 (5 bases). The CDR3 extends over 14 amino acids. The V gene's germline CDR1 is LNHNV and CDR2 YYDKDF (reference sequence). Deletions cut 2 bases from V and 4 bases from J, with 11 bases between. The CDR3 loop is CATSRQGGSTEAFF. In nucleotides, the CDR3 is TGTGCCACCAGCAGACAGGGCGGAAGCACTGAAGCTTTCTTT.

The genes are TRBV29-1 and TRBJ1-2, with 8 bases matching TRBD1. Germline V gene sequence: CDR1 SQVTM, CDR2 ANQGSEA. The trim removed 0 bases at V and 6 bases at J, leaving 6 bases unmatched. This CDR3 has 14 amino acids. CDR3 protein: CSVEDGYRGDGYTF. As DNA, the CDR3 is TGCAGCGTTGAAGACGGTTACAGGGGGGATGGCTACACCTTC.

This chain connects TRBV12-3 or TRBV12-4 to TRBJ2-3; TRBD2 agrees at 7 bases. The CDR3 loop spans 16 amino acids. V shed 5 bases, J shed 0 bases, and the junction held 8 bases outside the gene matches. The CDR3 DNA reads as TGTGCCAGCAGTCTCAAGGGACTACCTAGCACAGATACGCAGTATTTT. It yields the protein CASSLKGLPSTDTQYF.